The rows below give T cell receptor beta chains drawn from one sample of a study of somatic mutations in cytotoxic T cells in rheumatoid arthritis. Sequencing was performed with immunoSEQ multiplex PCR; in TCRdb, only in-frame clones are kept and a portion is missing. The table has some 5,600 clones, roughly 80% seen once. The sequenced sample consisted of CD8+ T cells sorted from blood. All receptors derive from an adult with rheumatoid arthritis. The CDR3 runs from the conserved cysteine through the conserved F or W. A D gene is named only where the DNA matches it firmly. Clone size is stated in some rows and not others, as once, few, many or a class when expanded.

-	TRBV9	TRBD2	TRBJ2-2	TGTGCCAGCGGTGACGGCGGGAGGGCCTCCGGGGAGCTGTTTTTT	CASGDGGRASGELFF
-	TRBV28	TRBD2	TRBJ2-1	TGTGCCGGCGCGACTAGCGGGAGAGACAATGAGCAGTTCTTC	CAGATSGRDNEQFF
-	TRBV5-6	-	TRBJ2-1	TGTGCCAGCAGCTTGCTAGGCGTTGAGCAGTTCTTC	CASSLLGVEQFF
-	TRBV10-2	-	TRBJ1-1	TGCGCCAGCAGTCCGGCAGGGAACACTGAAGCTTTCTTT	CASSPAGNTEAFF
-	TRBV6-6	-	TRBJ2-7	TGTGCCAGCAGTTCCCGGGACCAGACCTACGAGCAGTACTTC	CASSSRDQTYEQYF
-	TRBV6-4	-	TRBJ2-6	TGTGCCAGCAGTGAAAAGACCTCTGGGGCCAACGTCCTGACTTTC	CASSEKTSGANVLTF
once	TRBV7-8	-	TRBJ2-5	TGTGCCAGCAGCTTAGCAGGGGCAGGGATTGAAGAGACCCAGTACTTC	CASSLAGAGIEETQYF
-	TRBV4-1	-	TRBJ2-1	TGCGCCAGCAGCCGAGTCGGGGACTCCAATGAGCAGTTCTTC	CASSRVGDSNEQFF
-	TRBV21-1	-	TRBJ2-5	TGTGCCAGCAGCAACCGGGCCTTTCTAGGGTGGCAAGAGACCCAGTACTTC	CASSNRAFLGWQETQYF
few	TRBV10-3	-	TRBJ1-2	TGTGCCATCAGTGATTCGGACAGTTTGTATGGCTACACCTTC	CAISDSDSLYGYTF
-	TRBV15	-	TRBJ2-7	TGTGCCACCAGCACCTCAAAAGACGGGATAGGTGAGCAGTACTTC	CATSTSKDGIGEQYF
-	TRBV5-6	-	TRBJ1-1	TGTGCCAGCAGCCTTGGAAGCAACACTGAAGCTTTCTTT	CASSLGSNTEAFF
-	TRBV5-6	-	TRBJ2-3	TGTGCCAGCAGCCCAGTTGAGGCTCGAGATACGCAGTATTTT	CASSPVEARDTQYF
-	TRBV27	TRBD2	TRBJ2-7	TGTGCCAGCACCATGGGCCGGGGGGCCTACGAGCAGTACTTC	CASTMGRGAYEQYF
-	TRBV7-6	-	TRBJ2-7	TGTGCCAGCAGCCCTCGTGGGGCGGAATACGAGCAGTACTTC	CASSPRGAEYEQYF
-	TRBV25-1	TRBD1	TRBJ2-7	TGTGCCAGCAGCCTAAAAACTTCAGGGGGTTCCCTCTCCTACGAGCAGTACTTC	CASSLKTSGGSLSYEQYF
-	TRBV19	TRBD1	TRBJ2-7	TGTGCCAGTAGTCCTGGGACAGGGGGCTCCTACGAGCAGTACTTC	CASSPGTGGSYEQYF
-	TRBV21-1	-	TRBJ1-6	TGTGCCAGCAGCAATCCCGGGCTGGGGGAATCACCCCTCCACTTT	CASSNPGLGESPLHF
-	TRBV29-1	-	TRBJ2-7	TGCAGCGTTGAACTGACGGACAGAACCTACGAGCAGTACTTC	CSVELTDRTYEQYF
-	TRBV7-9	-	TRBJ2-1	TGTGCCAGCAGCTTAGGTCTAAGCTTGGACAATGAGCAGTTCTTC	CASSLGLSLDNEQFF
-	TRBV9	-	TRBJ2-5	TGTGCCAGCAGCGTAGTTGGAGAGACCCAGTACTTC	CASSVVGETQYF
once	TRBV27	-	TRBJ2-1	TGTGCCAGCAGTTCCGATGCCGGGCCCAGGAACCAGTTCTTC	CASSSDAGPRNQFF
-	TRBV6-1	-	TRBJ2-3	TGTGCCACTCGGACGGGAGATACGCAGTATTTT	CATRTGDTQYF
-	TRBV4-1	TRBD2	TRBJ2-3	TGCGCCAGCAGCCAAGAATATGCGGGAGTAGGGGATACGCAGTATTTT	CASSQEYAGVGDTQYF
-	TRBV9	TRBD1	TRBJ2-7	TGTGCCAGCAGCCCCGTGACAGGGTTAGGTCGCGAGCAGTACTTC	CASSPVTGLGREQYF
-	TRBV21-1	-	TRBJ1-4	TGTGCCGGGGGGAACACTGGCGGGGAAAAACTGTTTTTT	CAGGNTGGEKLFF
-	TRBV2	TRBD1	TRBJ1-3	TGTGCCAGCAGGGACGGGACAGGCGAGTCTGGAAACACCATATATTTT	CASRDGTGESGNTIYF
large	TRBV4-2	-	TRBJ2-7	TGTGCCAGCAGCCAAGATCGGGGGGCCTCCTACGAGCAGTACTTC	CASSQDRGASYEQYF
-	TRBV5-4	TRBD2	TRBJ2-1	TGTGCCAGCAGCGACGGCGGGGGTACGGAGCAGTTCTTC	CASSDGGGTEQFF
-	TRBV7-2	TRBD2	TRBJ2-7	TGTGCCAGCAGCTCCAACCGACTAGCAGATTACGAGCAGTACTTC	CASSSNRLADYEQYF
-	TRBV7-6	TRBD2	TRBJ2-1	TGTGCCAGCAGCTCCCGACTAGCGGGAGGGTTCGGGAATGAGCAGTTCTTC	CASSSRLAGGFGNEQFF
-	TRBV19	-	TRBJ2-1	TGTGCCAGTAAACTAGGCGGGGCAAGCTCCTACAATGAGCAGTTCTTC	CASKLGGASSYNEQFF
-	TRBV7-6	-	TRBJ2-3	TGTGCCAGCAGCTCGGAGGCACTCCGCACAGATACGCAGTATTTT	CASSSEALRTDTQYF
-	TRBV21-1	-	TRBJ2-2	TGTGCCAGCAGCAATCACATAAACAAATTTGGACTAGCGGGAGGGCCATCACAGACCGGGGAGCTGTTTTTT	CASSNHINKFGLAGGPSQTGELFF
once	TRBV6-4	-	TRBJ2-2	TGTGCCAGCAGCGCGGACTACTCCACCGGGGAGCTGTTTTTT	CASSADYSTGELFF
-	TRBV6-4	-	TRBJ2-2	TGTGCCGCCGGCACGGGAGTGGGCACCGGGGAGCTGTTTTTT	CAAGTGVGTGELFF
-	TRBV7-8	-	TRBJ2-7	TGTGCCAGCAGCTTAGACCAATTCTTCTACGAGCAGTACTTC	CASSLDQFFYEQYF
-	TRBV4-3	-	TRBJ2-1	TGCGCCAGCAGCCCGACTAGAGTGGATGAGCAGTTCTTC	CASSPTRVDEQFF
-	TRBV11-2	TRBD1	TRBJ1-5	TGTGCCAGCAGCACAGGACAGGGGTCCAATCAGCCCCAGCATTTT	CASSTGQGSNQPQHF
-	TRBV27	TRBD1	TRBJ2-1	TGTGCCAGCAGACAGGGGGCTCATGAGCAGTTCTTC	CASRQGAHEQFF
-	TRBV19	TRBD2	TRBJ2-1	TGTGCCAGTAGTATGCTAGCGGGAGGTACCTACAATGAGCAGTTCTTC	CASSMLAGGTYNEQFF
-	TRBV2	-	TRBJ2-3	TGTGCCAGCAGGGCGGGGTTGAAGGGCCTTAAGGAGGGGGATACGCAGTATTTT	CASRAGLKGLKEGDTQYF
-	TRBV6-1	TRBD1	TRBJ1-2	TGTGCCAGCAGGGGCTACAGGGGCCAGATCTATGGCTACACCTTC	CASRGYRGQIYGYTF
-	TRBV5-5	-	TRBJ1-2	TGTGCCAGCAGCTTGTATTCCAGCTATGGCTACACCTTC	CASSLYSSYGYTF
-	TRBV28	-	TRBJ2-7	TGTGCCAGCAGTTTACGAACGGCGACGGGACAAAGCTCCTACGAGCAGTACTTC	CASSLRTATGQSSYEQYF
-	TRBV7-9	TRBD1	TRBJ2-2	TGTGCCAGCAGCTTATTGTCAGGGGGCGCGGCCGGGGAGCTGTTTTTT	CASSLLSGGAAGELFF
few	TRBV19	TRBD1	TRBJ1-1	TGTGCCAGTAGTATAGGGAGGGGGCGCGACACTGAAGCTTTCTTT	CASSIGRGRDTEAFF
few	TRBV7-9	-	TRBJ2-1	TGTGCCAGCAGGCAAATAAATGAGCAGTTCTTC	CASRQINEQFF
-	TRBV2	-	TRBJ2-5	TGTGCCAGTCCCAACAGGCGCCACCCCCAAGAGACCCAGTACTTC	CASPNRRHPQETQYF
once	TRBV7-9	TRBD2	TRBJ2-3	TGTGCCAGCAGCTTAAGCGGGAGGGCAGATACGCAGTATTTT	CASSLSGRADTQYF
few	TRBV27	-	TRBJ1-3	TGTGCCAGCAGTTTACCAACTAAGAGCTCTGGAAACACCATATATTTT	CASSLPTKSSGNTIYF
once	TRBV30	-	TRBJ2-7	TGTGCCTGGGGCGGTTGGGGACCCGAAACCTACGAGCAGTACTTC	CAWGGWGPETYEQYF
few	TRBV5-6	-	TRBJ2-7	TGTGCCAGCAGCCCCCGGACAGTGAACTACGAGCAGTACTTC	CASSPRTVNYEQYF
-	TRBV7-9	TRBD2	TRBJ2-5	TGTGCCAGCAGAAAACCTAGCGGGAGAGGAGATGAGACCCAGTACTTC	CASRKPSGRGDETQYF
-	TRBV30	-	TRBJ2-1	TGTGCCTGGAGTCGTAGCTCGAATGAGCAGTTCTTC	CAWSRSSNEQFF
-	TRBV7-6	-	TRBJ1-3	TGTGCCAGCAGCTTAAACAGGGCAGCTCGTCCTGGAAACACCATATATTTT	CASSLNRAARPGNTIYF
few	TRBV7-6	-	TRBJ1-5	TGTGCCAGCAGCCCGGGGACGGATAGCAATCAGCCCCAGCATTTT	CASSPGTDSNQPQHF
-	TRBV6-5	-	TRBJ1-1	TGTGCCAGCAGCTCTCTGAGGAACACTGAAGCTTTCTTT	CASSSLRNTEAFF
-	TRBV19	TRBD2	TRBJ2-1	TGTGCCAGTAGTATTTTAGCGGGAGAGAATGAGCAGTTCTTC	CASSILAGENEQFF
few	TRBV28	TRBD1	TRBJ2-7	TGTGCCAGCAGTTCGATGGACAGGCACCCCTACGAGCAGTACTTC	CASSSMDRHPYEQYF